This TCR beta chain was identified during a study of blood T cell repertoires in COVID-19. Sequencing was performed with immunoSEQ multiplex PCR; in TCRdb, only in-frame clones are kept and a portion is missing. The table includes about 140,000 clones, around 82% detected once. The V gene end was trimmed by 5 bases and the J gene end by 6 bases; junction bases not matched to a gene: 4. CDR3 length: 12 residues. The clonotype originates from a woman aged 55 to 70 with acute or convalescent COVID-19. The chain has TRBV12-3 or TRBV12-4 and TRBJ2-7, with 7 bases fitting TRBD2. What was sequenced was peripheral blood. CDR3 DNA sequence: TGTGCCAGCAGTGTCACGGGGGGCGAGCAGTACTTC. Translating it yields CASSVTGGEQYF.